Following are 24 T cell receptor beta chains from one sample sequenced in a study of blood T cells in healthy people across ages (dated by TCRdb to between 2014 and 2017). Preparation of the library involved 5' RACE. Sequencer: Illumina HiSeq 2500. A second PCR of roughly 7 to 11 cycles was run with a J-beta primer mix and a sample-barcoded 5' primer. The public reads were run again by TCRdb, first through fastp at Q25 and then through MiXCR, and only productive beta chains were kept. Rows matching on CDR3 protein sequence are summarized as one entry with the most common DNA and genes. The sample table contains 350,000 to 450,000 distinct CDR3 sequences; only one count was recorded for roughly half of them. 45% to 65% of the sample is in the top ten clones. Input material: blood. Source of these receptors: a man between 60 and 70 years old in good health.

The genes are TRBV21-1 and TRBJ2-4; TRBD1 is the table's D call, not checked against the DNA. TRBV21-1 is a documented pseudogene. The CDR3 extends over 14 amino acids. The CDR3 region is CAAGTAGTRGEQYF. CDR3 coding DNA: TGTGCCGCCGGGACAGCGGGGACTCGCGGAGAGCAGTACTTC.

The chain combines TRBV7-6 with TRBJ2-1; 8 bases map to TRBD1. Germline CDR1 is SGHVS and CDR2 is FNYEAQ. J gave up 8 bases and V 1 base, and 19 bases lay outside the gene matches. The CDR3 contains 19 residues. The CDR3 sequence is CASSLGSGFAGGSWDEQFF. The CDR3 DNA reads TGTGCCAGCAGCTTAGGTTCGGGGTTCGCAGGGGGCTCCTGGGATGAGCAGTTCTTC.

The V call is TRBV9, the J call TRBJ2-7; TRBD1 is a possible D gene (6 bases). The germline V gene has CDR1 SGDLS and CDR2 YYNGEE. The CDR3 extends over 13 amino acids. The germline V and J ends were trimmed by 0 bases and 6 bases, with 10 bases remaining between them. DNA for the CDR3: TGTGCCAGCAGCGTAGCCTTGGACAGCGAGCAGTACTTC. Its protein product is CASSVALDSEQYF.

This chain connects TRBV11-2 to TRBJ2-1; D is undetermined. Germline loops: CDR1 SGHAT, CDR2 FQNNGV. This CDR3 has 15 residues. V lost 5 bases, J lost 4 bases, and 15 bases lay in between. CDR3 DNA: TGTGCCAGCAGCAAACGGAGTTTTGGGTACAATGAGCAGTTCTTC. Its protein product is CASSKRSFGYNEQFF.

The genes are TRBV6-6 and TRBJ1-1; D uncertain. The CDR3 consists of 13 residues. V dropped 0 bases and J dropped 8 bases, with 10 bases sitting between them. The V gene's germline CDR1 is MNHNY and CDR2 SVGAGI (reference sequence). The CDR3 DNA follows: TGTGCCAGCAGTTACTCGACCGCTCAGGAAGCTTTCTTT. Translating it yields CASSYSTAQEAFF.

This clonotype was found a few times. CDR3 sequence reads: CASSRAGGGADTQYF. CDR3 coding DNA: TGTGCCAGCTCCCGTGCCGGCGGGGGGGCAGATACGCAGTATTTT. The chain carries TRBV28 and TRBJ2-3, with 9 nucleotides matching TRBD2. Germline V CDR1 and CDR2: MDHEN, SYDVKM. Germline trimming cut 8 bases from V and 4 bases from J; bases unmatched to any gene: 10. This CDR3 region has 15 residues.

The chain combines TRBV2 with TRBJ1-2; D is unclear. CDR1 SNHLY and CDR2 FYNNEI come from the germline V gene. CDR3 length: 13 amino acids. V lost 4 bases, J lost 8 bases, and 14 bases lay in between. The CDR3 nucleotides are TGTGCCAGCAGTGGGACGGTATTCGAAGGCTACACCTTC. This encodes CASSGTVFEGYTF.

This sequence joins TRBV7-2 and TRBJ2-3; D is possibly TRBD1 (6 bases). V was cut by 6 bases and J by 1 base, with 17 bases left in between. The CDR3 loop spans 16 amino acids. Germline lookup yields CDR1 SGHTA and CDR2 FQGNSA. For the CDR3, the DNA is TGTGCCAGCAGTCAAAGACAGGATCCGCGCACAGATACGCAGTATTTT. This sequence encodes CASSQRQDPRTDTQYF.

This chain connects TRBV7-2 to TRBJ2-7; D is possibly TRBD2 (5 bases). V lost 5 bases to trimming and J lost 4 bases, with 18 bases between them. The CDR3 covers 15 residues. Germline loops: CDR1 SGHTA, CDR2 FQGNSA. In DNA form, the CDR3 reads TGTGCCAGCAGCCCAACAGCGGCCCCCCTTTACGAGCAGTACTTC. Its translation: CASSPTAAPLYEQYF.

The genes are TRBV5-1 and TRBJ2-5; the D gene is possibly TRBD2 (7 bases). The V and J ends lost 3 bases and 5 bases respectively, with 23 bases between them. The CDR3 spans 17 residues. Germline V gene lookup returns CDR1 SGHRS and CDR2 YFSETQ. The CDR3 DNA sequence: TGCGCCAGCAGCTCAACAGGCCTCGGCGGGGGCCCGGAGACCCAGTACTTC. It is translated as CASSSTGLGGGPETQYF.

This chain joins TRBV3-1 and TRBJ2-5; D possibly corresponds to TRBD2 (6 bases). The V gene lost 4 bases and the J gene lost 0 bases, with 15 bases spanning the gap. The CDR3 extends over 16 amino acids. The germline CDR1 and CDR2 sequences are LGHDT and YNNKEL (reference sequence). The CDR3: CASSLRDGSNQETQYF. In DNA, the CDR3 is TGTGCCAGCAGCCTTCGGGACGGGAGTAACCAAGAGACCCAGTACTTC.

In this sample, this clonotype turned up once. The chain employs TRBV20-1 and TRBJ2-5; 8 bases match TRBD1. Trimming removed 4 bases from V and 3 bases from J; junction bases left unmatched: 4. Germline-derived CDR1 and CDR2 are DFQATT and SNEGSKA (reference sequence). The CDR3 is 13 residues long. The CDR3 DNA is TGCAGTGCTATATCAGGGGGCAAAGAGACCCAGTACTTC. The encoded protein is CSAISGGKETQYF.

This clonotype came up many times. This CDR3 reads CSVVQGSYEQYF. The CDR3 DNA reads as TGCAGCGTTGTACAGGGTTCCTACGAGCAGTACTTC. The V gene is TRBV29-1, the J gene TRBJ2-7, with D possibly matching TRBD1 (6 bases). V was trimmed by 4 bases and J by 1 base, leaving 8 bases between them. The CDR3 covers 12 residues. From germline, CDR1 is SQVTM and CDR2 ANQGSEA.

The chain combines TRBV5-1 with TRBJ2-1; D might be TRBD2 (5 bases). CDR1 SGHRS and CDR2 YFSETQ come from the germline V gene. V was clipped by 1 base and J by 10 bases, with 18 bases between them. This CDR3 has 15 amino acids. The CDR3 here is CASSLSPGKSPEQFF. The CDR3 DNA is TGCGCCAGCAGCTTGTCCCCGGGAAAGAGCCCCGAGCAGTTCTTC. Drawing the rest from reference TRBV5-1 and TRBJ2-1, the complete variable domain is KAGVTQTPRYLIKTRGQQVTLSCSPISGHRSVSWYQQTPGQGLQFLFEYFSETQRNKGNFPGRFSGRQFSNSRSEMNVSTLELGDSALYLCASSLSPGKSPEQFFGPGTRLTVL.

This clonotype was detected only a few times. The rearrangement uses TRBV7-2 and TRBJ2-7; D not resolved. In germline, CDR1 is SGHTA, CDR2 FQGNSA. CDR3 length: 14 residues. V lost 5 bases to trimming and J lost 0 bases, with 11 bases between them. The CDR3 is CASSLDTSSYEQYF. In nucleotides, the CDR3 is TGTGCCAGCAGCCTCGACACAAGCTCCTACGAGCAGTACTTC.

This sequence joins TRBV5-1 and TRBJ1-1; 8 nucleotides align to TRBD1. CDR3 length: 16 amino acids. After removal of 4 bases from V and 4 bases from J, the junction contained 12 bases not matched to a gene. Germline CDR1 and CDR2: SGHRS and YFSETQ. The CDR3 spells CASSPGAGGSSTEAFF. The CDR3 region has the DNA TGCGCCAGCAGCCCGGGGGCAGGGGGCAGTAGCACTGAAGCTTTCTTT.

This clonotype came up a few times. The chain links TRBV6-5 to TRBJ1-2; D remains unclear. This CDR3 spans 12 amino acids. V was cut by 4 bases and J by 7 bases, with 10 bases left in between. CDR1 MNHEY and CDR2 SVGAGI come from the germline V gene. The CDR3 coding sequence is TGTGCCAGCAGTTCCGGATCTTGTGGCTACACCTTC. This codes for CASSSGSCGYTF.

This chain connects TRBV3-1 to TRBJ2-5; the D is unclear. TRBJ2-7 explains the end of the DNA better; the J call may be wrong. In germline, CDR1 is LGHDT, CDR2 YNNKEL (reference sequence). The CDR3 runs to 14 residues. CDR3 residues: CASSLGFRTHEQYF. The DNA for the CDR3 is TGTGCCAGCAGCCTTGGGTTCCGGACCCACGAGCAGTACTTC.

The V gene is TRBV6-2 or TRBV6-3, the J gene TRBJ1-2; possibly TRBD1 for D (5 bases). The CDR3 sequence is 13 residues long. The V and J ends lost 5 bases and 6 bases respectively, with 13 bases between them. Germline CDR1 and CDR2: MNHEY and SVGEGT. The chain's CDR3 is CASSQDSFDGYTF. The CDR3 nucleotides read TGTGCCAGCAGTCAAGACAGTTTTGATGGCTACACCTTC.

This clonotype occurred a few times. The chain is built from TRBV6-2 or TRBV6-3 and TRBJ2-7; the D gene is possibly TRBD2 (7 bases). Germline V gene lookup returns CDR1 MNHEY and CDR2 SVGEGT. V shed 7 bases and J shed 1 base, with 17 bases lying between them. This CDR3 has 15 amino acids. CDR3 residues: CASTTRRGGSYEQYF. DNA for the CDR3: TGTGCCAGCACCACTCGGAGGGGGGGATCCTACGAGCAGTACTTC.

V is TRBV29-1 and J is TRBJ2-5; D gene ambiguous. This CDR3 is 13 amino acids long. The V end was cut by 7 bases, the J end by 2 bases, with 14 bases between. CDR1 is SQVTM and CDR2 is ANQGSEA in the germline V gene. The CDR3 DNA reads TGCAGCGGGCGGAAAACGCTTCAAGAGACCCAGTACTTC. The encoded protein is CSGRKTLQETQYF.

The chain couples TRBV11-2 to TRBJ2-3; TRBD2 matches at 8 bases. Germline lookup yields CDR1 SGHAT and CDR2 FQNNGV. The junction had 10 bases not matched to a gene; V was cut back by 5 bases and J by 3 bases. CDR3 length: 16 amino acids. The CDR3 sequence: CASSQGLAQGTDTQYF. For the CDR3, the DNA is TGTGCCAGCAGCCAAGGACTAGCTCAGGGTACAGATACGCAGTATTTT. Full variable domain (outside the CDR3, taken from reference TRBV11-2 and TRBJ2-3): EAGVAQSPRYKIIEKRQSVAFWCNPISGHATLYWYQQILGQGPKLLIQFQNNGVVDDSQLPKDRFSAERLKGVDSTLKIQPAKLEDSAVYLCASSQGLAQGTDTQYFGPGTRLTVL.

The genes are TRBV29-1 and TRBJ2-3; 10 positions agree with TRBD2. CDR3 length: 17 amino acids. Per the germline V gene, CDR1 is SQVTM and CDR2 is ANQGSEA. The V gene end was trimmed by 6 bases and the J gene end by 1 base; junction bases not matched to a gene: 13. DNA of the CDR3: TGCAGCGTGGCCGGGACTAGCGAGGGACGAGGCACAGATACGCAGTATTTT. As protein: CSVAGTSEGRGTDTQYF.

The chain is built from TRBV28 and TRBJ2-4, with D hard to call. This CDR3 contains 15 residues. V was clipped by 5 bases and J by 8 bases, with 19 bases between them. Germline values: CDR1 MDHEN, CDR2 SYDVKM. The CDR3 reads CASSPHWDTFDIQYF. The CDR3 coding sequence is TGTGCCAGCAGTCCCCATTGGGATACCTTCGACATTCAGTACTTC. Looking up the rest from reference TRBV28 and TRBJ2-4 gives the full variable domain: DVKVTQSSRYLVKRTGEKVFLECVQDMDHENMFWYRQDPGLGLRLIYFSYDVKMKEKGDIPEGYSVSREKKERFSLILESASTNQTSMYLCASSPHWDTFDIQYFGAGTRLSVL.